This passage covers 16 T cell receptor beta chains from one sample sequenced in a study of blood T cell repertoires in COVID-19. Libraries were prepared by immunoSEQ multiplex PCR; TCRdb keeps only in-frame clonotypes and omits some of them. The sample has just over 90,000 clones; roughly nine tenths are singletons. Sample: peripheral blood. The receptors stem from a human donor with active COVID-19. The donor label of this sample is uncertain.

V gene TRBV11-3 combines with J gene TRBJ2-7; 7 nucleotides agree with TRBD1. The CDR3 spans 14 residues. Germline V gives CDR1 SGHNT, CDR2 YENEEA. J was trimmed by 3 bases and V by 4 bases; bases with no gene match: 6. CDR3 sequence (DNA): TGTGCCAGCAGCTCCCCGGCAGGGGGCTACGAGCAGTACTTC. This translates into CASSSPAGGYEQYF.

The chain is built from TRBV5-5 and TRBJ1-2; D remains unclear. The V and J ends lost 0 bases and 0 bases respectively, with 9 bases between them. Germline CDR1 SGHKS, CDR2 YYEKEE (reference sequence). This CDR3 has 15 residues. The CDR3 here is CASSLAATANYGYTF. DNA of the CDR3: TGTGCCAGCAGCTTGGCCGCCACTGCTAACTATGGCTACACCTTC.

The gene calls are TRBV4-3 and TRBJ1-1, with 9 bases fitting TRBD1. The CDR3 is made up of 16 amino acids. Germline CDR1 LGHNA, CDR2 YSLEER. With 0 bases clipped from V and 9 bases from J, the junction kept 11 bases outside the gene matches. The CDR3 reads CASSQEWGDRELKAFF. The CDR3, as DNA: TGCGCCAGCAGCCAAGAGTGGGGGGACAGGGAACTTAAAGCTTTCTTT.

The V call is TRBV4-3, the J call TRBJ2-7; TRBD2 might be the D (5 bases). CDR1 LGHNA and CDR2 YSLEER come from the germline V gene. CDR3 size: 15 residues. V lost 4 bases and J lost 1, with 14 bases in between. The CDR3 DNA is TGCGCCAGCAGCCTCCACCGAGGGAGTTCCTACGAGCAGTACTTC. Translating gives CASSLHRGSSYEQYF.

V is TRBV19 and J is TRBJ2-3; 10 bases agree with TRBD2. The CDR3 runs 15 residues. The germline V gene has CDR1 LNHDA and CDR2 SQIVND (reference sequence). V was pared by 6 bases and J by 7 bases, with 10 bases of the junction left unmatched. The DNA of the CDR3 is TGTGCCAGTAGCCTAGCGGGGGACACCCGGAATACGCAGTATTTT. Protein sequence: CASSLAGDTRNTQYF.

This clone came up a few times. The chain links TRBV11-3 to TRBJ1-6, with D possibly TRBD1 on 5 matching bases. The CDR3 consists of 14 residues. V was pared by 3 bases and J by 6 bases, with 9 bases between. Germline values: CDR1 SGHNT, CDR2 YENEEA. The DNA for the CDR3 is TGTGCCAGCAGCTTGGGGCCGCCTAATTCACCCCTCCACTTT. Translated, it gives CASSLGPPNSPLHF.

This chain joins TRBV25-1 and TRBJ1-6; no firm D call. Germline CDR1 MGHDK, CDR2 SYGVNS. The CDR3 spans 12 residues. The germline V and J ends were trimmed by 6 bases and 9 bases, with 9 bases remaining between them. The CDR3 loop is CASRLSGSPLHF. For the CDR3, the DNA is TGTGCCAGCAGATTATCAGGTTCACCCCTCCACTTT.

V and J are TRBV4-3 and TRBJ2-1; 11 bases line up with TRBD2. The ends lost 3 bases at V and 9 bases at J; junction bases unmatched: 7. In germline, CDR1 is LGHNA, CDR2 YSLEER. This CDR3 comprises 15 residues. CDR3: CASSHLAGGGGEQFF. CDR3 in DNA: TGCGCCAGCAGCCATCTAGCGGGGGGTGGGGGTGAGCAGTTCTTC.

The rearrangement joins TRBV7-9 to TRBJ2-7; 11 bases fit TRBD2. V trimming: 3 bases; J trimming: 3 bases; junction bases outside the gene matches: 10. Looked up from germline, CDR1 is SEHNR and CDR2 is FQNEAQ (reference sequence). The CDR3 loop spans 17 amino acids. The CDR3 bases are TGTGCCAGCAGCTTGTGGCTAGCGGGGGGACGAAGCTACGAGCAGTACTTC. Translation gives CASSLWLAGGRSYEQYF.

The chain uses TRBV5-1 and TRBJ2-2, with 9 bases aligning to TRBD2. There are 15 residues in the CDR3. J gave up 8 bases and V 4 bases, and 9 bases lay outside the gene matches. In germline, CDR1 is SGHRS, CDR2 YFSETQ. CDR3 in amino acids: CASSPGLAGRGELFF. The DNA for the CDR3 is TGCGCCAGCAGCCCGGGACTAGCCGGGAGGGGGGAGCTGTTTTTT.

This chain uses TRBV6-5 with TRBJ2-3, with 9 positions matching TRBD2. V shed 0 bases, J shed 4 bases, and the junction held 2 bases outside the gene matches. This CDR3 comprises 15 residues. Germline V gene data show CDR1 as MNHEY and CDR2 as SVGAGI. The CDR3 is CASSYSSGGSDTQYF. In DNA form, the CDR3 reads TGTGCCAGCAGTTACTCTAGCGGGGGCTCAGATACGCAGTATTTT.

The rearrangement uses TRBV11-2 and TRBJ2-4, with 7 positions matching TRBD1. Germline values: CDR1 SGHAT, CDR2 FQNNGV. Germline trimming cut 0 bases from V and 14 bases from J; bases unmatched to any gene: 7. The CDR3 covers 13 residues. The CDR3 protein is CASSLDTTGVEYF. CDR3 nucleotide sequence: TGTGCCAGCAGCTTAGATACTACAGGGGTCGAGTACTTC.

The CDR3 here is CASSRTGGPQHF. CDR3 DNA: TGTGCCAGCTCACGGACAGGGGGGCCCCAGCATTTT. The genes are TRBV18 and TRBJ1-5, with 10 bases identical to TRBD1. The CDR3 is 12 amino acids. Germline CDR1 and CDR2: KGHSH and LQKENI. V lost 4 bases and J lost 9; bases outside the gene matches: 0.

V gene TRBV10-1 combines with J gene TRBJ2-3; possible D gene TRBD2, 6 bases. Trimming removed 3 bases at V and 1 base at J, with 8 bases between. The germline CDR1 and CDR2 sequences are WNHNN and SYGVQD (reference sequence). The CDR3 is 14 amino acids. CDR3 nucleotide sequence: TGCGCCAGCAGTGACGGCGGGGGCACAGATACGCAGTATTTT. Protein sequence: CASSDGGGTDTQYF.

This clone was recorded once. The V gene is TRBV24-1, the J gene TRBJ2-7, with 11 bases matching TRBD1. Germline-derived CDR1 and CDR2 are KGHDR and SFDVKD. Trimming cost V 3 bases and J 3 bases; bases outside gene matches: 3. The CDR3 is 15 residues long. This CDR3 is CATSDPGQGDYEQYF. The CDR3 DNA reads as TGTGCCACCAGTGATCCGGGACAGGGGGACTACGAGCAGTACTTC.

V usage is TRBV20-1 and J usage is TRBJ2-3; D remains unclear. The length of the CDR3 is 12 residues. Germline V gene sequence: CDR1 DFQATT, CDR2 SNEGSKA (reference sequence). Trimming removed 3 bases from V and 2 bases from J, with 6 bases in between. The DNA for the CDR3 is TGCAGTGCTAGTGATAACACAGATACGCAGTATTTT. Residues: CSASDNTDTQYF.